This entry lists 2 T cell receptor beta chains sequenced from one sample in a study of long-term antiretroviral therapy in people with HIV. At the survey level, the v3.0 immunoSEQ assay was run. Libraries were prepared by immunoSEQ multiplex PCR; TCRdb keeps only in-frame clonotypes and omits some of them. Of 45,000 to 50,000 clones in the sample, around four fifths were seen once. Here the sequenced sample was unsorted PBMCs, taken 0.8 years after starting antiretroviral therapy. The receptors shown here come from a woman under 30 with HIV.

The chain uses TRBV5-8 and TRBJ1-1, with unresolved D. Trimming shortened V by 4 bases and J by 2 bases, and 9 bases separated the two germline ends. Looked up from germline, CDR1 is SGHTS and CDR2 is YDEGEE. The CDR3 extends over 13 amino acids. The CDR3 loop is CASSNTVNTEAFF. CDR3 nucleotides: TGTGCCAGCAGCAACACCGTTAACACTGAAGCTTTCTTT.

The chain employs TRBV7-3 and TRBJ1-1; D not resolved. V was trimmed by 5 bases and J by 2 bases, leaving 12 bases between them. CDR3 length equals 14 residues. CDR1 is SGHTA and CDR2 is FQGTGA in the germline V gene. CDR3 coding DNA: TGTGCCAGCAGCCGGCAGGCCCCCAACACTGAAGCTTTCTTT. This codes for CASSRQAPNTEAFF. Combining the CDR3 with reference TRBV7-3 and TRBJ1-1 gives the whole variable domain GAGVSQTPSNKVTEKGKYVELRCDPISGHTALYWYRQSLGQGPEFLIYFQGTGAADDSGLPNDRFFAVRPEGSVSTLKIQRTERGDSAVYLCASSRQAPNTEAFFGQGTRLTVV.